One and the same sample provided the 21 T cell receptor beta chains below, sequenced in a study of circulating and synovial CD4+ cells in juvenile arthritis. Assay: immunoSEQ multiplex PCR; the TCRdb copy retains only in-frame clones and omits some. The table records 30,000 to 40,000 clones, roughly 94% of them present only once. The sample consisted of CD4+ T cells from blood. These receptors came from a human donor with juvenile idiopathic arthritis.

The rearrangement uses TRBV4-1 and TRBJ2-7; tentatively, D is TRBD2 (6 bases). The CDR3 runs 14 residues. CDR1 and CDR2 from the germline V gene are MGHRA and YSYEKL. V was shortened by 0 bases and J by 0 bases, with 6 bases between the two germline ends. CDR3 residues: CASSQEGGSYEQYF. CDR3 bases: TGCGCCAGCAGCCAAGAGGGGGGCTCCTACGAGCAGTACTTC.

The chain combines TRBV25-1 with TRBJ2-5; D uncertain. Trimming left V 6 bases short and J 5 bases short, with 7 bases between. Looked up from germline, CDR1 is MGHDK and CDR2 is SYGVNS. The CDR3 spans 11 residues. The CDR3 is CASSSRETQYF. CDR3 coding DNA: TGTGCCAGCAGCTCTAGGGAGACCCAGTACTTC. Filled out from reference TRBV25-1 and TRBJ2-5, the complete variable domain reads EADIYQTPRYLVIGTGKKITLECSQTMGHDKMYWYQQDPGMELHLIHYSYGVNSTEKGDLSSESTVSRIRTEHFPLTLESARPSHTSQYLCASSSRETQYFGPGTRLLVL.

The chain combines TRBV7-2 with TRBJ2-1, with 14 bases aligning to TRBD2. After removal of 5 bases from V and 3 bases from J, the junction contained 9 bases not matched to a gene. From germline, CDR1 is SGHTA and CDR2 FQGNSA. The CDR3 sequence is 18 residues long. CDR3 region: CASSPGLAGGLGYNEQFF. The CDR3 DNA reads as TGTGCCAGCAGCCCCGGACTAGCGGGGGGCCTTGGCTACAATGAGCAGTTCTTC.

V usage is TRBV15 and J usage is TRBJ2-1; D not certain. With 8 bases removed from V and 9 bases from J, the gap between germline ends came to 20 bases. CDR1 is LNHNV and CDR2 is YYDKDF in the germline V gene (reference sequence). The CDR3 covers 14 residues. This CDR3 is CATLPTGKSGEQFF. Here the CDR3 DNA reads TGTGCCACCTTGCCGACCGGCAAGTCAGGTGAGCAGTTCTTC.

The CDR3 DNA reads TGCGCCAGCAGCCAGTTCCAGGGGGATGGCTACACCTTC. This sequence encodes CASSQFQGDGYTF. This chain connects TRBV4-1 to TRBJ1-2; 7 bases align to TRBD1. The CDR3 is 13 amino acids. Germline V lookup: CDR1 MGHRA, CDR2 YSYEKL. With 3 bases clipped from V and 6 bases from J, the junction kept 4 bases outside the gene matches.

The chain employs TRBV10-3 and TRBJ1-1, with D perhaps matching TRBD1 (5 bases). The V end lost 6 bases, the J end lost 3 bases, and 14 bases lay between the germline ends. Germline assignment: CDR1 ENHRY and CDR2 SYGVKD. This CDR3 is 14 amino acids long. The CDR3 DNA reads TGTGCCATCAGGGTACAGGCCATGGACACTGAAGCTTTCTTT. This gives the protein CAIRVQAMDTEAFF.

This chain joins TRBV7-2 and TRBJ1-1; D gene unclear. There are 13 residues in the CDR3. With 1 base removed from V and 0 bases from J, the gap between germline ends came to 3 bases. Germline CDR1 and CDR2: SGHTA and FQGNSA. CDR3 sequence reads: CASSLVMNTEAFF. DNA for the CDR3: TGTGCCAGCAGCTTAGTCATGAACACTGAAGCTTTCTTT.

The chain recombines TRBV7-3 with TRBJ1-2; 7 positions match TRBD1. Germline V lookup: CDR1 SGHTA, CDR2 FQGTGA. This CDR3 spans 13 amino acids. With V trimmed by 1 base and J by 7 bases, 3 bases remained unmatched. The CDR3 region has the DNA TGTGCCAGCAGCTTAAGGCAGGGGGGTGGCTACACCTTC. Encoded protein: CASSLRQGGGYTF.

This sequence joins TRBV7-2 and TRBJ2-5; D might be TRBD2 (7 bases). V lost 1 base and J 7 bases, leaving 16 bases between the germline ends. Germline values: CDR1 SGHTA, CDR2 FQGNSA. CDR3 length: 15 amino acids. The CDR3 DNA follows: TGTGCCAGCAGCTTAGAGCGGGCTAGGGGGGGGACCCAGTACTTC. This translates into CASSLERARGGTQYF.

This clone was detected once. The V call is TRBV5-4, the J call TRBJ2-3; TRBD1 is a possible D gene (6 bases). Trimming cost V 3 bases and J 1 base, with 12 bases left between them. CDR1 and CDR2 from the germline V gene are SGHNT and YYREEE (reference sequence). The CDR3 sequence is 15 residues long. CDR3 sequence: CASSSTGQGTDTQYF. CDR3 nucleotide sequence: TGTGCCAGCAGCTCGACGGGACAAGGCACAGATACGCAGTATTTT.

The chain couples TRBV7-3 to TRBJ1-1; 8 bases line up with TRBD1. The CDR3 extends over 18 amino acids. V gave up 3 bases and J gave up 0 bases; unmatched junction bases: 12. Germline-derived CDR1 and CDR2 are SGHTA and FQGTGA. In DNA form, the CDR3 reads TGTGCCAGCAGCTTCGGGGTTGGGACAGGTAGGATGAACACTGAAGCTTTCTTT. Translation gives CASSFGVGTGRMNTEAFF.

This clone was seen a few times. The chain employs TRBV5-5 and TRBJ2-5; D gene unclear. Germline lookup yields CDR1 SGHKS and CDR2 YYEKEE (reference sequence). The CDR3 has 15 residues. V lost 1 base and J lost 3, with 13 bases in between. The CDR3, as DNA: TGTGCCAGCAGCTTGAGAGATCCGAGAAAAGAGACCCAGTACTTC. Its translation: CASSLRDPRKETQYF.

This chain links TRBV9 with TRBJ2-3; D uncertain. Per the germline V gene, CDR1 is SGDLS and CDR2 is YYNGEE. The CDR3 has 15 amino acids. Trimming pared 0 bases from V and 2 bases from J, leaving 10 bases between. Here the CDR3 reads CASSVGPANTDTQYF. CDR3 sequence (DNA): TGTGCCAGCAGCGTAGGCCCCGCGAACACAGATACGCAGTATTTT.

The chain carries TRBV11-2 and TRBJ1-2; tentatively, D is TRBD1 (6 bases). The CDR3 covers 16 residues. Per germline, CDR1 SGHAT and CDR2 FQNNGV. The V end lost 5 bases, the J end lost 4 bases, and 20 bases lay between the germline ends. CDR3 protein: CASSLAAGVGGYGYTF. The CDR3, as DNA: TGTGCCAGCAGCCTAGCGGCGGGGGTAGGGGGCTATGGCTACACCTTC.

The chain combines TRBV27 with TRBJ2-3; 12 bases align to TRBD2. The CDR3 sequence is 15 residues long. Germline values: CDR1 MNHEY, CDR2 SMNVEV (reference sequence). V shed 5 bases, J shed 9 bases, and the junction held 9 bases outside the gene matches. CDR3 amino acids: CASSPQTSGGGTQYF. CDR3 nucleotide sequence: TGTGCCAGCAGTCCTCAGACTAGCGGGGGAGGAACGCAGTATTTT.

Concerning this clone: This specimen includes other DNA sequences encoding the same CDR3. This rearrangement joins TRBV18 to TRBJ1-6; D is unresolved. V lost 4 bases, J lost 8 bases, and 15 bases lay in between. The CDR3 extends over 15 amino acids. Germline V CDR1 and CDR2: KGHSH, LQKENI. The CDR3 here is CASSLGFSRDSPLHF. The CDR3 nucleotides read TGTGCCAGCTCACTTGGTTTTTCGCGGGATTCACCCCTCCACTTT. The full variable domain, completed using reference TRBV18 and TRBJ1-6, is NAGVMQNPRHLVRRRGQEARLRCSPMKGHSHVYWYRQLPEEGLKFMVYLQKENIIDESGMPKERFSAEFPKEGPSILRIQQVVRGDSAAYFCASSLGFSRDSPLHFGNGTRLTVT.

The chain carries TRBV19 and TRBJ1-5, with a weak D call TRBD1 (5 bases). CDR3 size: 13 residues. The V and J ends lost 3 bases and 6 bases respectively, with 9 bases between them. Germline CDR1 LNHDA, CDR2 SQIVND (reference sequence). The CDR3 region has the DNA TGTGCCAGTAGTATTTGGGGGGTTCAGCCCCAGCATTTT. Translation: CASSIWGVQPQHF.

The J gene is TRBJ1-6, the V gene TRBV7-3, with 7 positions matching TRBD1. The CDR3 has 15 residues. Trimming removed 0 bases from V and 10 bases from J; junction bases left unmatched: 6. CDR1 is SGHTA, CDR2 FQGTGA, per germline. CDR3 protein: CASSLTGTEGSPLHF. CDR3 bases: TGTGCCAGCAGCTTAACAGGGACAGAAGGCTCACCCCTCCACTTT. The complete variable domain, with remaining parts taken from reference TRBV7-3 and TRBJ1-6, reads GAGVSQTPSNKVTEKGKYVELRCDPISGHTALYWYRQSLGQGPEFLIYFQGTGAADDSGLPNDRFFAVRPEGSVSTLKIQRTERGDSAVYLCASSLTGTEGSPLHFGNGTRLTVT.

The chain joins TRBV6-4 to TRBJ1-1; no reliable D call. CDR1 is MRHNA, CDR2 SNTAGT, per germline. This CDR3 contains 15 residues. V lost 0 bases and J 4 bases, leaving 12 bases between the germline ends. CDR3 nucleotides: TGTGCCAGCAGTGACTCCTCGGCCCGCGGCACTGAAGCTTTCTTT. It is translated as CASSDSSARGTEAFF.

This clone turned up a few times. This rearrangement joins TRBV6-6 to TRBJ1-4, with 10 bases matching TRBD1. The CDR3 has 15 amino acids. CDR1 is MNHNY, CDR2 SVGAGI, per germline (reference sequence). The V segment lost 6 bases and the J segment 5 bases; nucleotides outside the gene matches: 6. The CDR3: CASSRGQGKNEKLFF. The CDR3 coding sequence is TGTGCCAGCAGCCGGGGACAGGGGAAGAATGAAAAACTGTTTTTT.

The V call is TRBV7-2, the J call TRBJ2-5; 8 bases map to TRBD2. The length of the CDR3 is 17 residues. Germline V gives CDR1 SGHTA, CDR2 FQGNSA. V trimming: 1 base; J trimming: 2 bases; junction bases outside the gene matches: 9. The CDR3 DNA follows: TGTGCCAGCAGCTTAGTAGCGTCGACTAGCGCACAAGAGACCCAGTACTTC. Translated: CASSLVASTSAQETQYF.